The 16 T cell receptor beta chains reported below all come from one sample, sequenced in a study of blood T cell repertoires in COVID-19. The repertoire was sequenced with immunoSEQ multiplex PCR; TCRdb's copy has only in-frame clones and lacks some. The table has a few hundred thousand clones, more than 75% seen once. Sequencing was done on a sample of peripheral blood. These TCRs come from a man in his 60s with acute or convalescent COVID-19.

The V gene is TRBV5-1, the J gene TRBJ2-7; 8 nucleotides agree with TRBD1. The V and J ends lost 0 bases and 3 bases, in that order; junction bases with no gene match: 8. This CDR3 has 16 residues. Germline values: CDR1 SGHRS, CDR2 YFSETQ. The CDR3 loop is CASSLVGQEPHYEQYF. The CDR3, as DNA: TGCGCCAGCAGCTTGGTGGGACAGGAGCCCCACTACGAGCAGTACTTC.

In this sample, this clone turned up once. The rearrangement uses TRBV15 and TRBJ1-5, with unresolved D. Trimming stripped 1 base from V and 0 bases from J, with 7 bases between. Germline CDR1 reads LNHNV; CDR2 reads YYDKDF (reference sequence). CDR3 length: 15 amino acids. CDR3 sequence (DNA): TGTGCCACCAGCAGAGGCGCGGATAGCAATCAGCCCCAGCATTTT. This codes for CATSRGADSNQPQHF.

The chain employs TRBV29-1 and TRBJ1-3; D remains unclear. Trimming cost V 7 bases and J 4 bases, with 20 bases left between them. Germline V gives CDR1 SQVTM, CDR2 ANQGSEA. This CDR3 has 15 amino acids. The CDR3 spells CSALRTLPRGNTIYF. Written as DNA, the CDR3 is TGCAGCGCCCTGAGGACTCTGCCACGGGGAAACACCATATATTTT.

The rearrangement joins TRBV6-6 to TRBJ1-2, with 7 bases matching TRBD1. Germline V gene lookup returns CDR1 MNHNY and CDR2 SVGAGI (reference sequence). The CDR3 runs 13 residues. J lost 4 bases, V lost 7 bases, and 6 bases had no gene match. DNA of the CDR3: TGTGCCAGCACCCTAGGGACAGCCTATGGCTACACCTTC. This gives the protein CASTLGTAYGYTF.

A single count supports this clone. The chain links TRBV9 to TRBJ2-1; TRBD2 matches at 7 bases. V dropped 4 bases and J dropped 6; count of bases not matched to a gene: 10. Germline V gives CDR1 SGDLS, CDR2 YYNGEE. The CDR3 loop spans 15 amino acids. CDR3: CASSPASGLGNEQFF. The CDR3 nucleotides are TGTGCCAGCAGCCCCGCTAGCGGCTTGGGCAATGAGCAGTTCTTC.

The CDR3 region has the DNA TGTGCCAGCAGCTCACAGGCTAAGCAGTACTTC. Its translation is CASSSQAKQYF. The chain employs TRBV28 and TRBJ2-7, with TRBD1 as a possible D gene (5 bases). Trimming shortened V by 6 bases and J by 8 bases, and 11 bases separated the two germline ends. The CDR3 covers 11 residues. CDR1 and CDR2 (germline): MDHEN, SYDVKM.

The V call is TRBV6-1, the J call TRBJ1-3, with TRBD1 matching over 9 bases. The CDR3 extends over 17 amino acids. The V segment lost 0 bases and the J segment 1 base; nucleotides outside the gene matches: 4. Looked up from germline, CDR1 is MNHNS and CDR2 is SASEGT. The CDR3 protein is CASSEAGTGRSGNTIYF. CDR3 DNA: TGTGCCAGCAGTGAAGCGGGGACAGGGAGGTCTGGAAACACCATATATTTT.

The chain recombines TRBV7-9 with TRBJ2-5, with a tentative D call TRBD1 (5 bases). The germline V and J ends were trimmed by 2 bases and 0 bases, with 10 bases remaining between them. The V gene's germline CDR1 is SEHNR and CDR2 FQNEAQ (reference sequence). The CDR3 spans 15 residues. The CDR3 nucleotides read TGTGCCAGCAGCTTATGGGGCAGAGACCAAGAGACCCAGTACTTC. Translating it yields CASSLWGRDQETQYF.

V gene TRBV12-5 combines with J gene TRBJ2-3; the D is unclear. Germline lookup yields CDR1 LGHNT and CDR2 FRNRAP. The CDR3 totals 11 residues. Trimming took off 5 bases at V and 2 bases at J, with 2 bases between the two ends. The CDR3 DNA reads as TGTGCTAGTGGTCTCACAGATACGCAGTATTTT. Amino acids: CASGLTDTQYF.

CDR3 loop: CASSLSGANVLTF. The DNA of the CDR3 is TGTGCCAGCTCCCTCTCTGGGGCCAACGTCCTGACTTTC. The chain recombines TRBV11-3 with TRBJ2-6; no reliable D call. CDR1 SGHNT and CDR2 YENEEA come from the germline V gene. The CDR3 covers 13 residues. The V and J ends lost 8 bases and 0 bases respectively, with 5 bases between them.

This clone was seen repeatedly, ten times or more. The chain employs TRBV2 and TRBJ1-4; unclear D gene. CDR1 and CDR2 (germline): SNHLY, FYNNEI. Trimming took 1 base from V and 7 from J, leaving 7 bases between them. The CDR3 sequence is 13 residues long. CDR3 residues: CASSEGFREKLFF. In DNA form, the CDR3 reads TGTGCCAGCAGTGAAGGTTTCCGTGAAAAACTGTTTTTT. Filled out from reference TRBV2 and TRBJ1-4, the complete variable domain reads EPEVTQTPSHQVTQMGQEVILRCVPISNHLYFYWYRQILGQKVEFLVSFYNNEISEKSEIFDDQFSVERPDGSNFTLKIRSTKLEDSAMYFCASSEGFREKLFFGSGTQLSVL.

J is TRBJ2-7 and V is TRBV19, with 9 bases lining up with TRBD1. The length of the CDR3 is 14 residues. Germline values: CDR1 LNHDA, CDR2 SQIVND (reference sequence). V dropped 7 bases and J dropped 10; count of bases not matched to a gene: 14. CDR3 region: CASTLLPGQGVQYF. CDR3 DNA sequence: TGTGCCAGTACCTTACTCCCGGGACAGGGAGTTCAGTACTTC.

The rearrangement uses TRBV6-5 and TRBJ2-2, with 8 bases fitting TRBD1. This CDR3 is 14 amino acids long. Per the germline V gene, CDR1 is MNHEY and CDR2 is SVGAGI. Trimming took 6 bases from V and 6 from J; bases not matched to a gene: 6. CDR3 protein: CASRPGQAAGELFF. CDR3 in DNA: TGTGCCAGCAGGCCGGGACAGGCCGCCGGGGAGCTGTTTTTT.

This chain connects TRBV4-2 to TRBJ2-1; 15 bases fit TRBD2. From germline, CDR1 is LGHNA and CDR2 YNFKEQ. Trimming cost V 2 bases and J 2 bases; bases outside gene matches: 10. The CDR3 has 20 amino acids. This chain's CDR3 is CASSQLIGTSGGRAYNEQFF. The CDR3, as DNA: TGTGCCAGCAGCCAATTGATCGGGACTAGCGGGGGGAGAGCCTACAATGAGCAGTTCTTC.

The chain recombines TRBV5-1 with TRBJ1-4; TRBD1 aligns across 7 bases. Looked up from germline, CDR1 is SGHRS and CDR2 is YFSETQ. The CDR3 runs 16 residues. Trimming at V came to 7 bases and at J to 4 bases, leaving 13 bases not matched to a gene. CDR3: CASRPIQGGVNEKLFF. The CDR3 DNA follows: TGCGCCAGCCGCCCGATTCAAGGGGGCGTTAATGAAAAACTGTTTTTT.

V usage is TRBV19 and J usage is TRBJ2-3; 7 bases align to TRBD1. The V gene's germline CDR1 is LNHDA and CDR2 SQIVND (reference sequence). The CDR3 is 14 residues long. The ends lost 6 bases at V and 0 bases at J; junction bases unmatched: 3. The DNA of the CDR3 is TGTGCCAGTAGGACAGGGATGAGCACAGATACGCAGTATTTT. As protein: CASRTGMSTDTQYF.